The 12 T cell receptor beta chains in this list originate from one sample, sequenced in a study of OX40 agonist ivuxolimab in advanced cancers. The repertoire was sequenced with immunoSEQ multiplex PCR; TCRdb's copy has only in-frame clones and lacks some. This table has over 40,000 clones, around 80% appearing once. This material consisted of CD4+ or CD8+ T cells sorted from blood, taken in a trial of the OX40 agonist ivuxolimab. The receptors derive from an adult with an advanced solid tumor such as melanoma, head and neck, liver or kidney cancer.

This rearrangement joins TRBV7-9 to TRBJ2-3; TRBD2 agrees at 7 bases. With 3 bases clipped from V and 3 bases from J, the junction kept 6 bases outside the gene matches. CDR1 SEHNR and CDR2 FQNEAQ come from the germline V gene (reference sequence). The CDR3 contains 15 residues. The CDR3 DNA follows: TGTGCCAGCAGCTTGGTGGGGGGGACGACAGATACGCAGTATTTT. It translates to CASSLVGGTTDTQYF.

The chain combines TRBV5-1 with TRBJ1-2; no firm D call. This CDR3 is built from 16 residues. V shed 1 base and J shed 4 bases, with 17 bases lying between them. Per germline, CDR1 SGHRS and CDR2 YFSETQ. The CDR3 sequence is CASSLSPGADFYGYTF. CDR3 nucleotides: TGCGCCAGCAGCTTGTCTCCTGGCGCCGATTTCTATGGCTACACCTTC.

This chain uses TRBV18 with TRBJ2-1; TRBD2 aligns across 14 bases. The CDR3 length is 16 residues. The germline gives CDR1 KGHSH, CDR2 LQKENI. With 1 base clipped from V and 7 bases from J, the junction kept 3 bases outside the gene matches. The CDR3 here is CASSPRLAGGPNEQFF. The CDR3 region has the DNA TGTGCCAGCTCACCACGACTAGCGGGAGGGCCAAATGAGCAGTTCTTC.

This chain joins TRBV25-1 and TRBJ2-1, with 11 nucleotides matching TRBD1. The V segment lost 3 bases and the J segment 6 bases; nucleotides outside the gene matches: 4. The CDR3 is made up of 15 amino acids. In germline, CDR1 is MGHDK, CDR2 SYGVNS. The chain's CDR3 is CASSDYGTGGNEQFF. The CDR3 bases are TGTGCCAGCAGTGATTACGGGACAGGGGGCAATGAGCAGTTCTTC.

This chain joins TRBV15 and TRBJ2-5; 13 bases align to TRBD2. There are 17 residues in the CDR3. Germline CDR1 reads LNHNV; CDR2 reads YYDKDF (reference sequence). V was pared by 0 bases and J by 0 bases, with 1 base of the junction left unmatched. The CDR3 reads CATSREGTSGDQETQYF. As DNA, the CDR3 is TGTGCCACCAGCAGAGAGGGGACTAGCGGGGACCAAGAGACCCAGTACTTC.

This sequence joins TRBV2 and TRBJ1-1; D possibly corresponds to TRBD1 (5 bases). The length of the CDR3 is 14 residues. Per germline, CDR1 SNHLY and CDR2 FYNNEI. Trimming took off 4 bases at V and 2 bases at J, with 11 bases between the two ends. The CDR3: CASSARTGNTEAFF. The CDR3 DNA follows: TGTGCCAGCAGTGCCCGTACAGGTAACACTGAAGCTTTCTTT. Combining the CDR3 with reference TRBV2 and TRBJ1-1 gives the whole variable domain EPEVTQTPSHQVTQMGQEVILRCVPISNHLYFYWYRQILGQKVEFLVSFYNNEISEKSEIFDDQFSVERPDGSNFTLKIRSTKLEDSAMYFCASSARTGNTEAFFGQGTRLTVV.

The V and J genes are TRBV5-4 and TRBJ2-3; TRBD1 matches 9 bases. CDR3 length: 16 residues. Germline values: CDR1 SGHNT, CDR2 YYREEE (reference sequence). J was trimmed by 2 bases and V by 5 bases; bases with no gene match: 9. CDR3 amino acids: CASSSTGGSSTDTQYF. In nucleotides, the CDR3 is TGTGCCAGCAGTTCCACAGGGGGCTCATCCACAGATACGCAGTATTTT.

The rearrangement links TRBV5-6 to TRBJ1-2; D is uncertain. Germline V gene lookup returns CDR1 SGHDT and CDR2 YYEEEE. The ends were cut back, 4 bases at V and 2 bases at J, with 15 bases in the middle. This CDR3 is built from 15 residues. CDR3 DNA sequence: TGTGCCAGCAGCCTCACCCCTACAGAGAACTATGGCTACACCTTC. This gives the protein CASSLTPTENYGYTF.

The chain joins TRBV28 to TRBJ2-1, with D perhaps being TRBD1 or TRBD2 (9 bases each). Per the germline V gene, CDR1 is MDHEN and CDR2 is SYDVKM. The V and J ends lost 8 bases and 0 bases respectively, with 23 bases between them. This CDR3 region has 18 residues. CDR3 sequence (DNA): TGTGCCAGCGCGGACAGGGGCCCGACTAGCGGCTCCTACAATGAGCAGTTCTTC. It codes for CASADRGPTSGSYNEQFF.

The chain is built from TRBV5-4 and TRBJ2-1; D is perhaps TRBD1 or TRBD2 (6 bases each). V was cut by 0 bases and J by 8 bases, with 9 bases left in between. This CDR3 region has 13 residues. CDR1 and CDR2 (germline): SGHNT, YYREEE (reference sequence). CDR3: CASSLVGGDEQFF. The CDR3 region has the DNA TGTGCCAGCAGCTTGGTGGGGGGCGATGAGCAGTTCTTC.

J is TRBJ2-7 and V is TRBV29-1; TRBD2 matches 7 bases. The CDR3 covers 15 residues. Germline-derived CDR1 and CDR2 are SQVTM and ANQGSEA. V lost 7 bases to trimming and J lost 3 bases; unmatched junction nucleotides: 15. The CDR3, as DNA: TGCAGCGCAGGAGGAGGGACTACCCCTCTCTACGAGCAGTACTTC. Protein sequence: CSAGGGTTPLYEQYF.

In its sample, this clone was seen once. This chain uses TRBV19 with TRBJ2-7; D is undetermined. This CDR3 has 13 amino acids. Germline CDR1 and CDR2: LNHDA and SQIVND (reference sequence). V was clipped by 4 bases and J by 3 bases, with 10 bases between them. The CDR3 coding sequence is TGTGCCAGTAGTAATGGCGGAAACTACGAGCAGTACTTC. It specifies CASSNGGNYEQYF.